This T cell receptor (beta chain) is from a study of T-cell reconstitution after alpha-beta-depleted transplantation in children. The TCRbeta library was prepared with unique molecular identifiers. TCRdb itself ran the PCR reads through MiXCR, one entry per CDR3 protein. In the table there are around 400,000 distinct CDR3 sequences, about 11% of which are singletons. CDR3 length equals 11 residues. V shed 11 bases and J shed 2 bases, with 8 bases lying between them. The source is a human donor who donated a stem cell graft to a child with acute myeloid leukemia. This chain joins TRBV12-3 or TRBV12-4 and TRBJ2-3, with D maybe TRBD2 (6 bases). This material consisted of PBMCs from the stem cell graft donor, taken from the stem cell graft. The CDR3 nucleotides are TGTGCCTGCGGGAACACAGATACGCAGTATTTT. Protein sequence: CACGNTDTQYF.